This is a list of T cell receptor beta chains from one sample in a study of Ad26.COV2.S vaccination and SARS-CoV-2 variants. TCRdb's copy holds only in-frame clones and misses some; the assay was immunoSEQ multiplex PCR. Of roughly 510,000 clones in the sample, around 90% were seen once. Sequenced material: peripheral blood, taken in a trial of Ad26.COV2.S vaccine versus placebo. The receptors originated from a person aged 18 to 59 who received the Ad26.COV2.S COVID-19 vaccine or a placebo. CDR3s include the opening cysteine and the closing phenylalanine or tryptophan.

>TRBJ2-1|TRBV7-2
CASSPTPVNEQFF
>TRBJ2-2|TRBV18
CASSPSASGELFF
>TRBJ2-1|TRBV10-3
CAISESWNNEQFF
>TRBJ2-7|TRBV7-2
CASSLERVSYEQYF
>TRBJ2-1|TRBV20-1
CSASSGSSYNEQFF
>TRBJ1-6|TRBV28
CASVVSSYNSPLHF
>TRBJ2-3|TRBV29-1
CSVGRGLDTDTQYF
>TRBJ2-1|TRBV5-4
CASSLLGQAYNEQFF
>TRBJ1-5|TRBV5-5
CASSPGQGYQPQHF
>TRBJ2-1|TRBV19
CASSMWRERNEQFF
>TRBJ1-1|TRBV7-9
CASSLSGYEAFF
>TRBJ1-6|TRBV7-9
CASSSRFGNSPLHF
>TRBJ2-7|TRBV5-5
CASSLERGPYEQYF
>TRBJ2-7|TRBV11-2
CASSLRDGAGASEQYF
>TRBJ2-7|TRBV2
CASSGGTSGLGRAEQYF
>TRBJ1-5|TRBV28
CASSLSGGSGNQPQHF
>TRBJ2-1|TRBV5-4
CASGTSGTNEQFF
>TRBJ2-1|TRBV28
CASSLLAGWGEQFF
>TRBJ1-5|TRBV28
CASSDRAKPQHF
>TRBJ1-6|TRBV19
CASSIGTNQIRSPLHF
>TRBJ2-2|TRBV5-1
CASSPRTGVLTGELFF
>TRBJ2-7|TRBV7-9
CASSSPGQTSYEQYF
>TRBJ1-2|TRBV5-1
CASSLSGGLQGYTF
>TRBJ2-5|TRBV29-1
CSVEVIQETQYF
>TRBJ1-1|TRBV3-1/TRBV3-2
CASSQETGQGVAEAFF
>TRBJ2-2|TRBV9
CASSVGGSGELFF
>TRBJ2-7|TRBV5-1
CASSLGAYEQYF
>TRBJ2-3|TRBV30
CAWTPTSTDTQYF
>TRBJ2-1|TRBV5-1
CASSLLDEQFF
>TRBJ1-2|TRBV18
CASSLNNSPGQGYGYTF
>TRBJ1-1|TRBV6-5
CASTFGGGRTEAFF
>TRBJ2-7|TRBV10-3
CAITHRDLGHEQYF
>TRBJ1-5|TRBV28
CASMKGVGGFGQPQHF
>TRBJ2-7|TRBV20-1
CSASSSGRASWSYEQYF
>TRBJ2-7|TRBV4-2
CASSQLAGQGKDEQYF
>TRBJ2-1|TRBV7-2
CASSLGPNNEQFF
>TRBJ2-2|TRBV7-2
CASSLKAGGPNTGELFF
>TRBJ1-1|TRBV5-1
CASSLAQWGTEAFF
>TRBJ1-5|TRBV5-4
CASSLDRAVQPQHF
>TRBJ2-7|TRBV7-9
CASSLTVGNGWYEQYF
>TRBJ1-2|TRBV21-1
CASSKGELGQGYGYTF
>TRBJ1-2|TRBV6-5
CASGDRGPGYGYTF
>TRBJ2-7|TRBV6-2/TRBV6-3
CASSDHPRRQLSYEQYF
>TRBJ2-2|TRBV4-2
CASSQDETSGRAGELFF
>TRBJ1-5|TRBV28
CASSPPGQGHGGTGQPQHF
>TRBJ2-1|TRBV28
CASSLFLGISNEQFF